This T cell receptor beta chain appears in the sequencing data of a study of cytomegalovirus exposure and HLA in healthy donors. Study at large: The 110 million or so unique TCR beta sequences, from about 179 million T cells, were found by an earlier analysis.

With 4 bases removed from V and 3 bases from J, the gap between germline ends came to 12 bases. Germline V CDR1 and CDR2: LNHDA, SQIVND (reference sequence). CDR3 size: 14 residues. In the PCR, 60 Vbeta and 13 Jbeta primers were used. The protocol was immunoSEQ multiplex PCR, while the TCRdb copy is restricted to in-frame clones and leaves out a portion. This repertoire includes about 72,000 clones. This clonotype was sampled from a man aged 45-65 years in good health and CMV-seropositive. The chain uses TRBV19 and TRBJ1-2; D is uncertain. The specimen sequenced was PBMCs. CDR3 protein: CASSRPEGDYGYTF. For the CDR3, the DNA is TGTGCCAGTAGTAGACCCGAGGGAGACTATGGCTACACCTTC.